A selection of T cell receptor beta chains follows, all from one sample in a study of tumor and adjacent non-tumor tissue in lung cancer. In TCRdb, the multiplex PCR reads were re-called with MiXCR into one record per CDR3 protein. This table has some 70,000 distinct CDR3 sequences, approximately 68% appearing once. The sample taken for sequencing was distant non-tumor lung tissue. These receptors came from a woman in her 50s with non-small cell lung cancer. The CDR3 runs from the conserved cysteine through the conserved F or W. D genes are given only for firm matches. Clone size appears in some rows only: once, few, many, or a class for an expanded clone.

size	V	J	D	DNA	CDR3
-	TRBV29-1	TRBJ2-1	TRBD1	TGCAGCGTCGACAGGGAGTCGTGTAATGAGCAGTTCTTC	CSVDRESCNEQFF
-	TRBV7-2	TRBJ2-7	TRBD1	TGTGCCAGCAGCGGGAGGACAGGGAGGTACGAGCAGTACTTC	CASSGRTGRYEQYF
-	TRBV6-2/TRBV6-3	TRBJ1-2	-	TGTGCCAGCAGTTCAACCAGGAGAGGGCCTGAGGGCTACACCTTC	CASSSTRRGPEGYTF
-	TRBV29-1	TRBJ1-1	-	TGCAGCGTTACAGTCAAGGGGTCGGTCACTGAAGCTTTCTTT	CSVTVKGSVTEAFF
many	TRBV5-1	TRBJ2-6	TRBD1	TGCGCCAGCAGGCCCGGGACAGGCTCCTCTGGGGCCAACGTCCTGACTTTC	CASRPGTGSSGANVLTF
-	TRBV6-1	TRBJ2-1	TRBD1	TGTGCTGACAGTGCATCCGGGACAGGGGGACACAATGAGCAGTTCTTC	CADSASGTGGHNEQFF
-	TRBV4-1	TRBJ2-4	TRBD2	TGCGCCAGCAGCCGAGAGATGTGGCGGGAGGGCTCCTTAGCCAAAAACATCCAGTACTTC	CASSREMWREGSLAKNIQYF
-	TRBV5-6	TRBJ2-7	-	TGTGCCAGCAACTTTATGTTAGCGGAGAACCTTGGCTCCTACGAGCAGTACTTC	CASNFMLAENLGSYEQYF
-	TRBV11-2	TRBJ2-1	TRBD1	TGTGCCAGAGGCATGGACAGGGGGTCGGGTGAGCAGTTCTTC	CARGMDRGSGEQFF
-	TRBV12-3/TRBV12-4	TRBJ2-2	-	TGTGCCAGCAGTCTCGGCACCGGGGAGCTGCTTTTC	CASSLGTGELLF
-	TRBV4-3	TRBJ2-1	TRBD2	TGCGCCAGTAGCCATACTAGCGGGAACAATGAGCAGTTCTTC	CASSHTSGNNEQFF
few	TRBV20-1	TRBJ1-6	-	TGCAGTGCCACTCACCGGACGGGGAATAATTCACCCCTCCATTTT	CSATHRTGNNSPLHF
medium-sized	TRBV19	TRBJ2-5	-	TGTGCCAGTAGTGCGGGACCCGGAGGGGAGACCCAGTACTTC	CASSAGPGGETQYF
many	TRBV11-2	TRBJ2-1	TRBD2	TGTGCCGGCAGCTTAGAGCTAGCGGGAGGCTCCTACAATGAGCAGTTCTTC	CAGSLELAGGSYNEQFF
-	TRBV10-3	TRBJ1-1	TRBD1	TGTGTCATCAGCACTCCGGGACAGGGGAACACTGATCCTTTCTTT	CVISTPGQGNTDPFF
many	TRBV5-5	TRBJ2-7	-	TGTGCCAGCAGCTTGCAGAAGGGGCGCCACGAGCAGTACTTC	CASSLQKGRHEQYF
few	TRBV20-1	TRBJ1-1	-	TGCAGTGCTAGAGACCCCTTAGGAGGGGTAGGAGCTGAAGCTTTCTTT	CSARDPLGGVGAEAFF
many	TRBV6-1	TRBJ2-3	-	TGTGCCAGCAGTGAACTAGGTGGTTACACAGATACGCAGTATTTT	CASSELGGYTDTQYF
many	TRBV6-1	TRBJ1-5	-	TGTGCCACCTTAGACACCCCCAATCAGCCCCAGCATTTT	CATLDTPNQPQHF
-	TRBV20-1	TRBJ2-2	TRBD2	TGCAGTGCTACCATGACTAGTCCGAACAGCGGGGAGTTGTTTTTT	CSATMTSPNSGELFF
once	TRBV5-4	TRBJ1-2	-	TGTGCCGGCAGCCCGGACAGAGGGGCAACACCTATTGCCTACACCTTC	CAGSPDRGATPIAYTF
-	TRBV29-1	TRBJ1-2	-	TGCAAGGTTAAAACAGGGGGCTACACCTTC	CKVKTGGYTF
-	TRBV20-1	TRBJ2-1	TRBD1	TGCAGTGCTACCTTGCCTCCGGGACAGCCAAATGAGCATTTCTTC	CSATLPPGQPNEHFF
many	TRBV5-4	TRBJ2-7	-	TGTGCCAGCAGCTTGTGGTCTAGCCGCGAGCAGTACTTC	CASSLWSSREQYF
-	TRBV6-5	TRBJ2-7	TRBD1	TGTACCAACAGTACCGGACAGGGGAGTGTCCACGAGGAGTACTTC	CTNSTGQGSVHEEYF
-	TRBV11-3	TRBJ2-3	-	TGTGCCAACAGCTGGCGTGGAATAGATACGCAGTATTTT	CANSWRGIDTQYF
-	TRBV7-8	TRBJ2-6	-	TGTGCCAGCAGCTTAGTCGGGCCAGATCTCTCTGGGGCCAACGTCCTGACTTTC	CASSLVGPDLSGANVLTF
-	TRBV28	TRBJ1-5	-	TGTGCCAGCAGTAAAGAACAGGGTGGCAATCAGCCCCAGCATTTT	CASSKEQGGNQPQHF
many	TRBV6-1	TRBJ2-5	TRBD2	TGTGCCAGCAGTGGGACTAGCGGGAACCAAGAGACCCAGTACTTC	CASSGTSGNQETQYF
few	TRBV28	TRBJ2-7	-	TGTGCCAGCAGTTTTGCAACCTTGTCCTTGACCGGGATAAGCTCCTACGAGCAGTACTTC	CASSFATLSLTGISSYEQYF
few	TRBV28	TRBJ2-7	-	TGTGCCAGACTTCTCGGCACAGGCTCCTACGAGCAGTACTTC	CARLLGTGSYEQYF
many	TRBV20-1	TRBJ2-6	TRBD1	TGCAGTGCAATAACAGGGGGCGCAGGCTCTGGGGCCAACGTCCTGACTTTC	CSAITGGAGSGANVLTF
once	TRBV20-1	TRBJ2-1	TRBD1	TGCAGTGTTAGGGCGCAGGGGACAGCCTACAATGAGCAGTTCTTC	CSVRAQGTAYNEQFF